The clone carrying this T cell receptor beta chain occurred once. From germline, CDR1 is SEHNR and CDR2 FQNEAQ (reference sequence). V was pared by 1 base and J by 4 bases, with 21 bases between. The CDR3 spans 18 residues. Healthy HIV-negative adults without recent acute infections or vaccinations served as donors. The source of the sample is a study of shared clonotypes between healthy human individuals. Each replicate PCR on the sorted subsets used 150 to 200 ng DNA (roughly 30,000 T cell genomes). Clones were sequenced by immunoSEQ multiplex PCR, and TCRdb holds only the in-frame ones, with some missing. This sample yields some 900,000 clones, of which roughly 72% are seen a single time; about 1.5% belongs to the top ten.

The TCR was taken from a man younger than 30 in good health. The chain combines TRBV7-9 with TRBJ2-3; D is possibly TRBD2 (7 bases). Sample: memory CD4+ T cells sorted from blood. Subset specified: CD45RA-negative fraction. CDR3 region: CASSLESGMGGPADTQYF. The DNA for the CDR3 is TGTGCCAGCAGCTTAGAGTCAGGGATGGGGGGGCCTGCAGATACGCAGTATTTT. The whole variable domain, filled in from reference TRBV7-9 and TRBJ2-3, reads DTGVSQNPRHKITKRGQNVTFRCDPISEHNRLYWYRQTLGQGPEFLTYFQNEAQLEKSRLLSDRFSAERPKGSFSTLEIQRTEQGDSAMYLCASSLESGMGGPADTQYFGPGTRLTVL.